This T cell receptor beta chain stems from a study of immune heterogeneity within non-small cell lung tumors. Study details: There were several squamous cell carcinomas, approximately 10 non-squamous carcinomas and 1 tumor not otherwise specified.

Template was bulk tumor genomic DNA, about 610 ng per sample. During surgery, several far-apart biopsies were obtained from every primary tumor. Patients underwent curative surgery for non-small cell lung cancer (untreated and newly diagnosed). Patients with newly diagnosed non-small cell lung cancer who underwent surgery with curative intent served as donors. Multiplex PCR relied on 32 V and 13 J primers to amplify TCR beta CDR3. Each CDR3 protein is one row after TCRdb ran MiXCR on the multiplex PCR reads. The data hold about 3,400 distinct CDR3 sequences, with approximately 40% observed a single time. Study results and caveats: Significant yet moderate, the positive correlation between local T-cell clonality and local tumor mutational burden reached an R of about 0.34. Recurrence of the same dominant CDR3 beta clonotypes was seen across tumor sites within a patient, and site-unique high-frequency clones were present alongside them.

This clonotype was counted a few times. Antigen unknown. Per germline, CDR1 SGHAT and CDR2 FQNNGV. V dropped 5 bases and J dropped 6; count of bases not matched to a gene: 10. CDR3 length: 14 residues. Sequenced material: lung tumor tissue. The chain recombines TRBV11-2 with TRBJ2-7; 7 positions agree with TRBD1. The sequence derives from a man in his sixties or seventies with non-small cell lung cancer. The CDR3 DNA reads TGTGCCAGCAGCCCACGGGCCGCAGGGGGCGAGCAGTACTTC. Translating gives CASSPRAAGGEQYF.